The 3 T cell receptor beta chains below all came from one sample that was sequenced in a study of blood T cell repertoires in COVID-19. Clones were sequenced by immunoSEQ multiplex PCR, and TCRdb holds only the in-frame ones, with some missing. The sample holds about 150,000 clones, about 86% seen once. The sample was PBMCs or T cells enriched from blood (not recorded which). The receptors were gathered from a man between 45 and 60 years old who had recovered from COVID-19.

The rearrangement uses TRBV12-3 or TRBV12-4 and TRBJ2-1; no clear D gene. The CDR3 contains 11 residues. V lost 5 bases, J lost 4 bases, and 3 bases lay in between. CDR3 DNA: TGTGCCAGCAGTACTTACAATGAGCAGTTCTTC. It specifies CASSTYNEQFF.

In this sample, this clone turned up a few times. The chain couples TRBV7-2 to TRBJ2-3; 8 nucleotides line up with TRBD2. Germline values: CDR1 SGHTA, CDR2 FQGNSA. CDR3 length: 15 residues. V gave up 2 bases and J gave up 5 bases; unmatched junction bases: 6. The CDR3 loop is CASSLQSGGEDTQYF. CDR3 sequence (DNA): TGTGCCAGCAGCTTACAAAGCGGGGGTGAAGATACGCAGTATTTT.

The V call is TRBV6-2 or TRBV6-3, the J call TRBJ1-5, with D possibly matching TRBD1 (6 bases). The germline CDR1 and CDR2 sequences are MNHEY and SVGEGT. Trimming pared 5 bases from V and 2 bases from J, leaving 19 bases between. This CDR3 has 17 amino acids. CDR3 sequence: CASSLPIRGRGNQPQHF. The CDR3 coding sequence is TGTGCCAGCAGTCTGCCGATCAGGGGCCGCGGCAATCAGCCCCAGCATTTT.